Following are 9 T cell receptor beta chains from one sample sequenced in a study of Graves' ophthalmopathy and Graves' hyperthyroidism. Beta-chain TCR CDR3 regions were amplified from RNA transcripts. The first-round RT-PCR employed HTBI primers together with the Qiagen OneStep RT-PCR kit. A multiplex PCR was then performed as the second round. TCRdb redid the calling of the multiplex PCR reads with MiXCR, one entry per CDR3 protein. The repertoire holds 45,000 to 60,000 distinct CDR3 sequences, with under 55% as singletons. The sample consisted of peripheral blood. The receptors originated from an adult woman with Graves' ophthalmopathy.

Worth noting for this clonotype: A junction boundary mismatches the germline segment, possibly from a read error. CDR3: CASSGALRGTWPQHF. In DNA, the CDR3 is TGTGCCAGCAGTGGAGCGCTCAGGGGTACCTGGCCCCAGCACTTT. The V call is TRBV6-1, the J call TRBJ1-5; D possibly corresponds to TRBD1 (6 bases). The CDR3 spans 15 residues. From germline, CDR1 is MNHNS and CDR2 SASEGT.

V and J are TRBV20-1 and TRBJ2-7, with TRBD1 identical over 9 bases. The CDR3 is 13 residues long. Germline CDR1 reads DFQATT; CDR2 reads SNEGSKA (reference sequence). V dropped 5 bases and J dropped 3; count of bases not matched to a gene: 5. This CDR3 reads CSAAPGQGYEQYF. The CDR3 nucleotides are TGCAGTGCTGCTCCGGGACAGGGCTACGAGCAGTACTTC.

A single count supports this clonotype. V gene TRBV10-2 combines with J gene TRBJ2-7; either TRBD1 or TRBD2 may supply D (5 bases each). The CDR3 runs 14 residues. V was pared by 7 bases and J by 4 bases, with 17 bases between. CDR1 is WSHSY and CDR2 is SAAADI in the germline V gene. CDR3 sequence: CASTAGAGSYEQYV. CDR3 nucleotides: TGCGCCAGCACTGCCGGGGCGGGCTCGTACGAGCAGTACGTC.

This rearrangement joins TRBV9 to TRBJ2-7; D not resolved. The V end lost 4 bases, the J end lost 8 bases, and 10 bases lay between the germline ends. Germline assignment: CDR1 SGDLS and CDR2 YYNGEE. This CDR3 region has 11 residues. The CDR3 loop reads CASSRPCKQYF. DNA for the CDR3: TGTGCCAGCAGCCGCCCCTGCAAGCAGTACTTC.

The rearrangement joins TRBV19 to TRBJ1-1, with TRBD1 matching 7 bases. The CDR3 covers 15 residues. Germline V lookup: CDR1 LNHDA, CDR2 SQIVND (reference sequence). With V trimmed by 9 bases and J by 1 base, 11 bases remained unmatched. The DNA for the CDR3 is TGTGCCAGACCCGACAGGGAAGATACGAACACTGAAGCTTTCTTT. Encoded protein: CARPDREDTNTEAFF.

This clonotype was observed at least ten times. The V and J genes are TRBV20-1 and TRBJ2-7; 7 bases line up with TRBD1. This CDR3 comprises 14 residues. Germline V CDR1 and CDR2: DFQATT, SNEGSKA (reference sequence). V gave up 4 bases and J gave up 2 bases; unmatched junction bases: 8. As DNA, the CDR3 is TGCAGTGCTAAGGGACAGCTCGGGGCCTACGAGCAGTACTTC. It specifies CSAKGQLGAYEQYF.

The chain uses TRBV5-1 and TRBJ1-1; D might be TRBD1 (5 bases). This CDR3 is built from 16 residues. Trimming removed 4 bases at V and 1 base at J, with 17 bases between. CDR1 and CDR2 from the germline V gene are SGHRS and YFSETQ. CDR3 in DNA: TGCGCCAGCAGCCAACCGACAGCATCCTCGAACACTGAAGCTTTCTTT. Protein: CASSQPTASSNTEAFF.

This clonotype has just a few counts. The chain is built from TRBV2 and TRBJ2-3; no clear D. The CDR3 has 14 amino acids. In germline, CDR1 is SNHLY, CDR2 FYNNEI. The V end lost 9 bases, the J end lost 2 bases, and 15 bases lay between the germline ends. The DNA for the CDR3 is TGTGCCAGGACATCGAGGCTTTTCACAGATACGCAGTATTTT. Amino acid sequence: CARTSRLFTDTQYF. Full variable domain (remainder filled in from reference TRBV2 and TRBJ2-3): EPEVTQTPSHQVTQMGQEVILRCVPISNHLYFYWYRQILGQKVEFLVSFYNNEISEKSEIFDDQFSVERPDGSNFTLKIRSTKLEDSAMYFCARTSRLFTDTQYFGPGTRLTVL.

For this clonotype: The junction departs from germline at one end; a sequencing error may be responsible. This chain joins TRBV7-8 and TRBJ2-3, with D unresolved. CDR3 length: 12 residues. Germline V CDR1 and CDR2: SGHVS, FQNEAQ. CDR3 coding DNA: TGTGCCAGCAGCTGCCCGGTGGATACCCAGTATTTT. It yields the protein CASSCPVDTQYF.